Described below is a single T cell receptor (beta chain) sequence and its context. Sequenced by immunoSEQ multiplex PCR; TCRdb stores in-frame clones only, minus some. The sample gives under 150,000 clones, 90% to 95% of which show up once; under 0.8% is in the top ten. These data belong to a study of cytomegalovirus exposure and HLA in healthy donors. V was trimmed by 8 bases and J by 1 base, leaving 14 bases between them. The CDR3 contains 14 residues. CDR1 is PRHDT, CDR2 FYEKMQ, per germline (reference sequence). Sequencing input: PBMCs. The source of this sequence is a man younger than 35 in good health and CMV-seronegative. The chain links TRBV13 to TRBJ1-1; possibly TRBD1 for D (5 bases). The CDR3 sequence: CASGNRGTNTEAFF. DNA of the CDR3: TGTGCCAGCGGCAATAGGGGAACGAACACTGAAGCTTTCTTT. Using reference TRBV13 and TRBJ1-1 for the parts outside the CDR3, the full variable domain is AAGVIQSPRHLIKEKRETATLKCYPIPRHDTVYWYQQGPGQDPQFLISFYEKMQSDKGSIPDRFSAQQFSDYHSELNMSSLELGDSALYFCASGNRGTNTEAFFGQGTRLTVV.